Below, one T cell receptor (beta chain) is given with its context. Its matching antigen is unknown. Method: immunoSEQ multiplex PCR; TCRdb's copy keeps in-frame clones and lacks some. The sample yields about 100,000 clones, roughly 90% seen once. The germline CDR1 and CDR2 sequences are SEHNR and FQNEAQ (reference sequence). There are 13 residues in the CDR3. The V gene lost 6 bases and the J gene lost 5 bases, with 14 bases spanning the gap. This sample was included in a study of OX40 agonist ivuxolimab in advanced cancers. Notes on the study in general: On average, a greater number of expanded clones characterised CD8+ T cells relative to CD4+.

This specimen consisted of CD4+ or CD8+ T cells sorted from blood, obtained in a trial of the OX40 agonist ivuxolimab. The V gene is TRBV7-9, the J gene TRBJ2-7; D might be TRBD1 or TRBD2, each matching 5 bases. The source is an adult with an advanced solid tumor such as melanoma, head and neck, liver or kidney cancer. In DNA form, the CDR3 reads TGTGCCAGCAGTTTTGGGACCAGGAACGAGCAGTACTTC. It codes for CASSFGTRNEQYF.